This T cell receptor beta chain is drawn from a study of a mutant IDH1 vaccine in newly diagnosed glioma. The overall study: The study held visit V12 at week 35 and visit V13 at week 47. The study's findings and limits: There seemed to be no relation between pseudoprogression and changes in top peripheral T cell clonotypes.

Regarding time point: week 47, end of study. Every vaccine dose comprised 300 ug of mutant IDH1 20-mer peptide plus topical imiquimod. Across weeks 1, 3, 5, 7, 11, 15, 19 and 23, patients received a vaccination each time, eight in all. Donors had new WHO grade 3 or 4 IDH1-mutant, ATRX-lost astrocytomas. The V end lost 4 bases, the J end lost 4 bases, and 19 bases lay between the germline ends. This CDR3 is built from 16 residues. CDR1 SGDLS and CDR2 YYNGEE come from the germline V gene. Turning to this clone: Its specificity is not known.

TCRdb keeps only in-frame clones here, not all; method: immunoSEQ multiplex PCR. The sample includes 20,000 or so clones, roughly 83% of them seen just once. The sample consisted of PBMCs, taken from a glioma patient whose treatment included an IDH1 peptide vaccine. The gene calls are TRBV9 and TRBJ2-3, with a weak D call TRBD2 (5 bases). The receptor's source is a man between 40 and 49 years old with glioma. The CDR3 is CASSPRGPVGADTQYF. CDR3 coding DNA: TGTGCCAGCAGCCCAAGAGGGCCAGTCGGGGCAGATACGCAGTATTTT.